This entry concerns a single T cell receptor (beta chain). What it binds is not known. This sample is part of a study of vaccination and CD4 T cells after COVID-19. Background on the study: Of the convalescent patients, who were SARS-CoV-2 positive by nasal swab PCR, about nine had mild and one severe disease. The control cultures got either a CEFX pool, an HIV-1 Nef pool, or no peptide at all.

This sample's treatment: approximately nine-day PBMC culture with coronavirus spike peptide pools or control peptides (ViraFEST assay). Antigen-specific T cell expansion with peptide pools preceded TCR sequencing in the ViraFEST approach. An Oncomine TCR Beta short-read assay was used to sequence the DNA from cultured CD4+ T cells. TCRdb passed the PCR reads through MiXCR, listing each CDR3 protein once. Found here are fewer than 20,000 distinct CDR3 sequences, 45% to 65% of them singletons; the top ten hold around a tenth. The germline V gene encodes CDR1 SNHLY and CDR2 FYNNEI. J lost 4 bases, V lost 6 bases, and 14 bases had no gene match. The CDR3 has 16 residues.

This receptor was taken from a human donor who had recovered from COVID-19. The chain recombines TRBV2 with TRBJ1-2; 7 nucleotides line up with TRBD1. The source material was CD4+ T cells from blood, cultured in vitro. The CDR3 protein is CASRGSTGTEAYGYTF. The CDR3 DNA reads as TGTGCCAGCAGAGGCAGTACCGGGACAGAGGCCTATGGCTACACCTTC.